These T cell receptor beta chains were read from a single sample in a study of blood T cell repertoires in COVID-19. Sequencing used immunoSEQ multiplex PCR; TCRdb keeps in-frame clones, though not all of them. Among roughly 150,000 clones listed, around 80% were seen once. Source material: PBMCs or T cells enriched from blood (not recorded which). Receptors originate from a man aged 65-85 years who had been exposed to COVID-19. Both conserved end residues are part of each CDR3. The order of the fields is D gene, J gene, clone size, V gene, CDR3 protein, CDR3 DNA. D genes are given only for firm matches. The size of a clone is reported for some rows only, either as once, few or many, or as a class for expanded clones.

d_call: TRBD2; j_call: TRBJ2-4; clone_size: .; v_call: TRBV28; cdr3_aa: CASSLGGTTKNIQYF; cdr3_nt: TGTGCCAGCAGTTTGGGAGGGACCACCAAAAACATTCAGTACTTC
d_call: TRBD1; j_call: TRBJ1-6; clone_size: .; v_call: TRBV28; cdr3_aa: CASSLSLVQGHNSPLHF; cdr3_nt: TGTGCCAGCAGTTTGAGTTTGGTACAGGGGCACAATTCACCCCTCCACTTT
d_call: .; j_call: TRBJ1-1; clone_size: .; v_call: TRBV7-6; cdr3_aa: CASSLVSQVTSEAFF; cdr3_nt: TGTGCCAGCAGCTTAGTTTCGCAGGTTACAAGTGAAGCTTTCTTT
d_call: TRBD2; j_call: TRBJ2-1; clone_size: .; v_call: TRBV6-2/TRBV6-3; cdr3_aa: CASSISGTRDEQFF; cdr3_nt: TGTGCCAGCAGTATTTCCGGGACTAGAGATGAGCAGTTCTTC
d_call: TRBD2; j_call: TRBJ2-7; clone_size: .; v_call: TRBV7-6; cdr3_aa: CASSLGTSGDTKQYF; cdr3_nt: TGTGCCAGCAGCTTAGGTACTAGCGGCGATACGAAGCAGTACTTC
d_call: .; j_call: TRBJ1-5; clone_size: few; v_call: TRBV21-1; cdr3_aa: CASVLGTKFNQPQHF; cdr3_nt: TGTGCCAGCGTGTTAGGGACAAAATTCAATCAGCCCCAGCATTTT
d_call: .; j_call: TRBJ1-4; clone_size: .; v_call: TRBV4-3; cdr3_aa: CASSQETNEKLFF; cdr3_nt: TGCGCCAGCAGCCAGGAGACGAATGAAAAACTGTTTTTT
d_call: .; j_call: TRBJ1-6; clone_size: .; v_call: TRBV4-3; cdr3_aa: CASSQADRPTNSPLHF; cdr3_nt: TGCGCCAGCAGCCAAGCCGACAGGCCTACGAATTCACCCCTCCACTTT
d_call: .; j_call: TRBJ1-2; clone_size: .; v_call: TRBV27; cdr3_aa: CASSSTAQRRGFYGYTF; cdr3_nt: TGTGCCAGCAGTTCCACCGCCCAAAGGAGAGGTTTTTATGGCTACACCTTC
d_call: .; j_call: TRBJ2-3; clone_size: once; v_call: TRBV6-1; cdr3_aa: CASSEANQRSRDTQYF; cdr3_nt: TGTGCCAGCAGTGAAGCGAACCAGCGGAGTCGGGATACGCAGTATTTT
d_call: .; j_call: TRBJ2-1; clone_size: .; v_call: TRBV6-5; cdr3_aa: CVCEGAGYNEQFF; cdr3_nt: TGTGTGTGTGAGGGGGCGGGATACAATGAGCAGTTCTTC
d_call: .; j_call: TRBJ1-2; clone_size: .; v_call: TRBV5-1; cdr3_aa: CASSLEPVPYGYTF; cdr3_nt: TGCGCCAGCAGCTTGGAGCCCGTTCCATATGGCTACACCTTC
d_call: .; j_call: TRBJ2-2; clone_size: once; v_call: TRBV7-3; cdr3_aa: CASSLLYTGELFF; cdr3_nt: TGTGCCAGCAGCTTACTGTACACCGGGGAGCTGTTTTTT
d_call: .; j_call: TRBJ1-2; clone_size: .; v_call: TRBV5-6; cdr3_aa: CASSSGQLNYGYTF; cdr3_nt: TGTGCCAGCAGCTCCGGACAGCTTAACTATGGCTACACCTTC
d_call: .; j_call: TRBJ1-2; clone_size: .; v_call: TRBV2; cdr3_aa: CASSESYGYTF; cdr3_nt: TGTGCCAGCAGTGAGAGCTATGGCTACACCTTC
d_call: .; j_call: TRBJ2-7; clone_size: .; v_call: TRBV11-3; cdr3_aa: CASSLERDEQYF; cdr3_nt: TGTGCCAGCAGCTTAGAGAGGGACGAGCAGTACTTC
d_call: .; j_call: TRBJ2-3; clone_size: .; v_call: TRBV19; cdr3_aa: CASRGSTGTQYF; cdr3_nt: TGTGCCAGTAGAGGATCAACGGGTACGCAGTATTTT
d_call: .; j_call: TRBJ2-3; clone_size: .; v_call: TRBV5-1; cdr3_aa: CASSLGVVGTDTQYF; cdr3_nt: TGCGCCAGCAGCTTGGGTGTTGTCGGCACAGATACGCAGTATTTT
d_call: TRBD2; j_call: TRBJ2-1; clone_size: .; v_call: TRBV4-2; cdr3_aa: CASSQAIAGGRDTQFF; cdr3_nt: TGTGCCAGCAGCCAAGCTATAGCGGGGGGCAGGGACACGCAGTTCTTC
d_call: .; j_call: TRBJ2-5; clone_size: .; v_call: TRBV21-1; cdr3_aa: CASSNEGTSGTRKETQYF; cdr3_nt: TGTGCCAGCAGCAACGAAGGGACTAGCGGGACCCGGAAAGAGACCCAGTACTTC
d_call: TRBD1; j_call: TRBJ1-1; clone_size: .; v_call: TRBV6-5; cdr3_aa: CASRINRDSSAFF; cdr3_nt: TGTGCCAGCAGAATAAACCGGGACAGTTCAGCTTTCTTT
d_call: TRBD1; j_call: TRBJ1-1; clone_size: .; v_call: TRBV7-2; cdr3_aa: CASSLVQGAGTEAFF; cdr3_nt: TGTGCCAGCAGCTTAGTACAGGGGGCGGGAACTGAAGCTTTCTTT
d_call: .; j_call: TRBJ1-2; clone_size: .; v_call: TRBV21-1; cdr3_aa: CASSAISRGEGGYTF; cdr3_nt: TGTGCCAGCAGCGCAATTAGCAGGGGAGAGGGTGGCTACACCTTC
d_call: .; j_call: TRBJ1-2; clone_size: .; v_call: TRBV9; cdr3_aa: CASSVDSNYGYTF; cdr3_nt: TGTGCCAGCAGCGTAGATAGTAACTATGGCTACACCTTC
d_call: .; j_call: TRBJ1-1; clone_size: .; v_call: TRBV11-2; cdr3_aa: CASSLFGVTDTEAFF; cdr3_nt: TGTGCCAGCAGCTTATTCGGTGTAACGGACACTGAAGCTTTCTTT
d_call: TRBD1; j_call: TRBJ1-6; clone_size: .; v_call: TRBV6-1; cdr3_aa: CASSEGQGFGSPLHF; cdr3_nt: TGTGCCAGCAGTGAAGGACAGGGTTTCGGTTCACCCCTCCACTTT
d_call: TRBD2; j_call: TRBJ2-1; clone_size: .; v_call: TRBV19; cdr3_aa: CASSRGGQGTSGYYNEQFF; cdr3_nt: TGTGCCAGTAGTCGAGGAGGACAGGGGACTAGCGGATACTACAATGAGCAGTTCTTC
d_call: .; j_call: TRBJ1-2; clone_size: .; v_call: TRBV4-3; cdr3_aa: CASSPEGGGNYGYTF; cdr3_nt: TGCGCCAGCAGCCCGGAAGGGGGTGGAAACTATGGCTACACCTTC
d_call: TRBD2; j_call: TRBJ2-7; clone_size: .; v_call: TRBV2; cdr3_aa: CARTKGLAGDEQYF; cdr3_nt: TGTGCCAGAACCAAGGGATTAGCGGGAGACGAGCAGTACTTC
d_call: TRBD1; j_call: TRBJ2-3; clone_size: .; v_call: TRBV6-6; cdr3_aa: CASTSNGQGRTDTQYF; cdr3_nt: TGTGCCAGCACCTCAAACGGACAGGGCCGCACAGATACGCAGTATTTT
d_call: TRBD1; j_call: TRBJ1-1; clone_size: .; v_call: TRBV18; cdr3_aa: CASSKGTGEGAEAFF; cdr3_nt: TGTGCCAGCTCAAAGGGGACAGGGGAGGGGGCTGAAGCTTTCTTT
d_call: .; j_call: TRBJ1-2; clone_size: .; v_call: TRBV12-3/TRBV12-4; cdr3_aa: CASSLQGYGYTF; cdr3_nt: TGTGCCAGCAGTTTACAGGGGTATGGCTACACCTTC
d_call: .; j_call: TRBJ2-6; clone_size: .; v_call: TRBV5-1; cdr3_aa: CASSLAGSGANVLTF; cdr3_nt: TGCGCCAGCAGCTTGGCCGGGTCCGGGGCCAACGTCCTGACTTTC
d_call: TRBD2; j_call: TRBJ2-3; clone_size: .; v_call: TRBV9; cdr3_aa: CASSVGLAGVSGKGADTQYF; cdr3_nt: TGTGCCAGCAGCGTAGGACTAGCGGGAGTATCGGGGAAAGGGGCAGATACGCAGTATTTT
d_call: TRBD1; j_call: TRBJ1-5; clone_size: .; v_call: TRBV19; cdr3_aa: CASSVLGQGGGQPQHF; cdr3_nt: TGTGCCAGTAGCGTACTCGGACAGGGGGGAGGACAGCCCCAGCATTTT
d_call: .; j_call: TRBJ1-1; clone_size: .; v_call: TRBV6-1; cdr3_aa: CASSGDRSQSGNTEAFF; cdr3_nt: TGTGCCAGCAGTGGAGACAGGTCGCAGTCTGGGAACACTGAAGCTTTCTTT
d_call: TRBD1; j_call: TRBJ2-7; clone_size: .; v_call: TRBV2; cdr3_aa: CASSADRNRGGLGQYF; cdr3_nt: TGTGCCAGCAGTGCAGACAGAAACAGGGGTGGGCTGGGCCAGTACTTC
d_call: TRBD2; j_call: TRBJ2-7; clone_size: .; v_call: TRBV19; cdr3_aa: CASTSSGASYEQYF; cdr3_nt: TGTGCCAGTACTTCTAGCGGGGCCTCCTACGAGCAGTACTTC
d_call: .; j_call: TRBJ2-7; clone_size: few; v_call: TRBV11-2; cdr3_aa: CASSYPLAEQYF; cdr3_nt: TGTGCCAGCAGCTACCCCTTGGCCGAGCAGTACTTC
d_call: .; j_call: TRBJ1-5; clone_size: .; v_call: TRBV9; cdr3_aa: CASSVEGGDQPQHF; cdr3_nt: TGTGCCAGCAGCGTAGAGGGCGGGGATCAGCCCCAGCATTTT
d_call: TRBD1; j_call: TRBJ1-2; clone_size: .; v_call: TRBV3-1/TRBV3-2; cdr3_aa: CASSQSDRAPNYGYTF; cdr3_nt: TGTGCCAGCAGCCAATCCGACAGGGCCCCAAACTATGGCTACACCTTC
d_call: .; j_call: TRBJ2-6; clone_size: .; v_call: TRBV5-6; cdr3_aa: CASSPLPGGGWANVLTF; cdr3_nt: TGTGCCAGCAGCCCCCTGCCAGGGGGAGGCTGGGCCAACGTCCTGACTTTC
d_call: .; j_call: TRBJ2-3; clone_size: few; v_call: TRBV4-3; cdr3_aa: CASSQDRGSTDTQYF; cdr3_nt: TGCGCCAGCAGCCAAGATAGGGGGTCCACAGATACGCAGTATTTT